The present entry profiles one T cell receptor (beta chain) with its context. Which antigen it targets is not known. Base qualities are missing; no much larger clone stands one base away. V and J lose 2 bases and 10 bases, and a span of 11 bases separates them. CDR1 is given as MDHEN and CDR2 as SYDVKM, both from the germline V gene. The CDR3 contains 12 residues, cysteine and phenylalanine counted. The read is trimmed to its CDR3 DNA, 36 bases read in frame from base 1. The donors were healthy, HIV-negative adults with no recently reported acute infections or vaccinations. Only Caucasian adults living in Nashville, Tennessee, USA were represented among the donors. CD4+ T cells were enriched through magnetic negative selection, after which naive cells were positively selected on CD45RA and the remaining negative fraction served as the memory subset. Blood was collected by leukapheresis, and PBMCs were isolated by Ficoll-Histopaque density gradient centrifugation and then cryopreserved in liquid nitrogen vapor phase. Analytical flow cytometry was used to check the purity and quantity of each magnetically sorted T cell population. Genomic DNA was isolated from each sorted fraction and quantified by UV absorbance on a Nanodrop 2000c.

This entry belongs to a study of shared clonotypes between healthy human individuals (dated by TCRdb to 2020 to 2022). Study-level background: The cohort comprised two women and three men aged 18 to 49 years. Per donor, three plates each were used for CD4 naive and CD4 memory, two for CD8 naive, and one for CD8 memory. Each donor's leukapheresis produced roughly between roughly 0.85 and 10 billion PBMCs. Blood TCR repertoires of a handful of healthy adults were deeply sequenced to estimate repertoire size and the extent of clonotype sharing between individuals. To increase sequencing depth and limit assay-specific biases, different laboratories used diverse techniques to prepare libraries and sequence TCR repertoires. Overall results and qualifications from the work: Compared with non-shared clonotypes, the clonotypes found in all four sorted-subset donors had higher generation probabilities. Across several donors, approximately 5% of naive CD4, approximately 3.6% of naive CD8, roughly 2.3% of memory CD4, and approximately 0.4% of memory CD8 clonotypes were shared. Because the study included a small number of donors, the genetic and exposure-history diversity represented was limited. Incomplete sequencing was indicated by rarefaction of sorted-subset datasets, despite the large sequencing depth. Sampling was restricted to blood, and TCR repertoires in tissues likely differ from the TCR repertoires found in blood. Pairwise subsampling indicated that sequencing depth was expected to affect the degree of clonotype sharing among donors. Estimated clonotype richness was generally larger for naive than for memory subsets.

Using the deep immunoSEQ assay, TCR CDR3 regions were amplified from genomic DNA by multiplex PCR. Extracted genomic DNA from each cell subset was spread evenly across all wells of several immunoSEQ 96-well plates, with each plate serving as a replicate. For sorted subsets, each replicate PCR was loaded with roughly 200 ng genomic DNA, equivalent to 30,000 or so T cell genomes. The purified libraries were quantified using a Qubit 3.0 fluorometer, sized with a Bioanalyzer 2100, and then quantified again using the KAPA Library Quantification kit. A separate single-read 150-cycle Illumina NextSeq 550 flow cell was used to sequence each immunoSEQ 96-well plate. The authors' analysis ran thus. Because only junctional sequences without quality scores were contained in the immunoSEQ output, filtering matching that applied to full-length reads could not be performed. Sequences were annotated with PyIR, a Python wrapper for IgBLAST v1.9, and V/J genes and CDR3 were assigned using IMGT germline references. Any read was removed if the V/J assignment was weak (E-value above 1e-6), the CDR3 was missing, or the read contained stop codons, out-of-frame junctions, or ambiguous translated residues. V3J clonotypes were defined by identical inferred V gene, J gene, and CDR3 amino acid sequence. To compute the percentage overlap between repertoires, the number of shared unique clonotypes was divided by the size of the smaller repertoire. RTK rarefaction, the Chao1 estimator, and Recon v2.1 estimates of unobserved clonotypes were used to assess repertoire richness. For all TCRbeta clonotypes obtained by the gDNA method from several donors, generation probabilities were computed with OLGA. What TCRdb holds here is the immuneACCESS table cut down to in-frame rearrangements. Part of the clones is not present; checked against another copy, under half of the missing clones reflect an unresolved V gene, and the others are unexplained. The V and J calls and clone size come from that table; D and trimming were worked out from the DNA. A total of 2 million to 3 million clones appear in this sample, approximately 94% of them only once. The top ten constitute approximately 0.36% of the sample.

The sample was naive CD4+ T cells from PBMCs. The cell subset or site label corresponds to: CD45RA+ positively selected. Rearrangement joined TRBV28 to TRBJ1-1; no D gene is confidently identified. This clonotype originated in a man aged 18 to 29 in good health. Some clones in this sample may be carry-over from other donors' samples. The CDR3 region has the sequence CASSLNWEGAFF. The nucleotides are TGTGCCAGCAGTTTAAATTGGGAGGGAGCTTTCTTT.